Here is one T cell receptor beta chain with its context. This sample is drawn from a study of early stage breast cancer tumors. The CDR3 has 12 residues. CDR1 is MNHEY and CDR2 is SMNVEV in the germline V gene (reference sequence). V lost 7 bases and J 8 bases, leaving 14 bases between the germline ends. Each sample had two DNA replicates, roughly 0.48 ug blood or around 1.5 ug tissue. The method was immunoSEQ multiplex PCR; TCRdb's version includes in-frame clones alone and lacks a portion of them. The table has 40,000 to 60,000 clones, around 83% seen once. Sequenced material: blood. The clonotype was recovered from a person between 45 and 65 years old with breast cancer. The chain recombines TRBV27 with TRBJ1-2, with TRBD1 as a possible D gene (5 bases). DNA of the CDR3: TGTGCCAGCACCAGGGTAGGGGAGGGCTACACCTTC. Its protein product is CASTRVGEGYTF.